The 18 T cell receptor beta chains below were found in one sample sequenced in a study of shared clonotypes between healthy human individuals. This table comes from immunoSEQ multiplex PCR, and its TCRdb copy is limited to in-frame clones, with some not included. Counted here are around 2.1 million clones, nearly 97% occurring once; the ten biggest clones make up around 0.13%. Sequencing was performed on naive CD4+ T cells sorted from blood. Subset: CD45RA+ positively selected. Receptor source: a man aged 18 to 35 in good health.

On this clone itself: This same CDR3 is encoded by further DNA sequences in the sample. This chain links TRBV27 with TRBJ2-3, with D hard to call. The CDR3 extends over 13 amino acids. Germline CDR1 and CDR2: MNHEY and SMNVEV (reference sequence). Trimming left V 4 bases short and J 0 bases short, with 5 bases between. In DNA, the CDR3 is TGTGCCAGCAGTTCGACTAGCACAGATACGCAGTATTTT. Its protein product is CASSSTSTDTQYF.

The chain carries TRBV9 and TRBJ1-2; TRBD1 matches at 7 bases. V shed 0 bases and J 5 bases; nucleotides not matched to a gene: 4. Germline V gene sequence: CDR1 SGDLS, CDR2 YYNGEE. The CDR3 consists of 14 residues. CDR3 DNA sequence: TGTGCCAGCAGCGTAGAGGAGGGGGCATATGGCTACACCTTC. The encoded protein is CASSVEEGAYGYTF.

The chain uses TRBV10-3 and TRBJ2-3; D might be TRBD1 or TRBD2, each matching 5 bases. The ends were cut back, 3 bases at V and 5 bases at J, with 12 bases in the middle. Germline V gives CDR1 ENHRY, CDR2 SYGVKD. This CDR3 is built from 14 residues. The CDR3 here is CAISERPGGDTQYF. DNA for the CDR3: TGTGCCATCAGTGAAAGGCCTGGGGGAGATACGCAGTATTTT.

The chain recombines TRBV18 with TRBJ2-7; 10 nucleotides align to TRBD1. V shed 4 bases and J 5 bases; nucleotides not matched to a gene: 8. CDR3 length: 15 residues. The germline CDR1 and CDR2 sequences are KGHSH and LQKENI. CDR3 sequence reads: CASSRQGGQGDEQYF. The CDR3 DNA reads as TGTGCCAGCTCACGCCAAGGCGGACAGGGGGACGAGCAGTACTTC.

As for this clone: The same CDR3 also results from other DNA sequences found in this sample. The chain couples TRBV30 to TRBJ2-3; TRBD2 is a possible D gene (6 bases). The V gene's germline CDR1 is GTSNPN and CDR2 SVGIG (reference sequence). V lost 3 bases and J lost 2, with 9 bases in between. This CDR3 comprises 13 residues. In DNA, the CDR3 is TGTGCCTGGAGCGGGGGTCTCACAGATACGCAGTATTTT. Protein sequence: CAWSGGLTDTQYF.

This chain links TRBV29-1 with TRBJ2-3, with a weak D call TRBD2 (6 bases). Germline V gene data show CDR1 as SQVTM and CDR2 as ANQGSEA. The germline V and J ends were trimmed by 5 bases and 0 bases, with 12 bases remaining between them. This CDR3 is 14 amino acids long. The chain's CDR3 is CSVPLGGSTDTQYF. DNA of the CDR3: TGCAGCGTTCCCCTTGGAGGGAGCACAGATACGCAGTATTTT.

The rearrangement uses TRBV11-2 and TRBJ2-1; 7 bases agree with TRBD1. V shed 3 bases and J 4 bases; nucleotides not matched to a gene: 3. Germline values: CDR1 SGHAT, CDR2 FQNNGV. The CDR3 contains 14 residues. CDR3 nucleotides: TGTGCCAGCAGCTTTTCGGGACAGTACAATGAGCAGTTCTTC. Protein: CASSFSGQYNEQFF.

In the case of this clone: Other DNA sequences in the sample encode the same CDR3. This chain joins TRBV2 and TRBJ1-2, with no clear D. Trimming stripped 3 bases from V and 5 bases from J, with 7 bases between. The germline V gene encodes CDR1 SNHLY and CDR2 FYNNEI. The CDR3 length is 12 residues. CDR3 coding DNA: TGTGCCAGCAGTGATGGTGGGTATGGCTACACCTTC. Protein sequence: CASSDGGYGYTF.

The chain is built from TRBV27 and TRBJ2-3; tentative D call: TRBD2 (5 bases). The CDR3 spans 17 residues. V lost 1 base and J lost 2, with 16 bases in between. CDR1 MNHEY and CDR2 SMNVEV come from the germline V gene (reference sequence). The CDR3 sequence is CASSLLFGRRPTDTQYF. The CDR3 DNA follows: TGTGCCAGCAGTTTATTGTTCGGGCGGAGGCCCACAGATACGCAGTATTTT.

This clone was observed a single time. V gene TRBV5-6 combines with J gene TRBJ1-4; the D gene is possibly TRBD1 (6 bases). Trimming removed 4 bases from V and 9 bases from J, with 16 bases in between. CDR3 size: 14 residues. Germline CDR1 is SGHDT and CDR2 is YYEEEE. The CDR3 sequence: CASSLGGREKKLFF. As DNA, the CDR3 is TGTGCCAGCAGCCTTGGGGGCCGGGAGAAAAAACTGTTTTTT.

The chain recombines TRBV6-5 with TRBJ1-1; weak D call: TRBD1 (5 bases). Trimming stripped 6 bases from V and 4 bases from J, with 12 bases between. Germline V CDR1 and CDR2: MNHEY, SVGAGI. The CDR3 spans 13 residues. The CDR3: CASRSQGGTEAFF. The CDR3, as DNA: TGTGCCAGCAGATCTCAGGGTGGCACTGAAGCTTTCTTT.

J is TRBJ1-6 and V is TRBV6-5, with D perhaps TRBD1 (5 bases). CDR1 is MNHEY, CDR2 SVGAGI, per germline. Trimming removed 6 bases from V and 13 bases from J, with 16 bases in between. The CDR3 has 13 amino acids. Here the CDR3 DNA reads TGTGCCAGCAGCGCCGGGAACACAGGTCCCCTCCACTTT. As protein: CASSAGNTGPLHF.

Regarding this clone: Different DNA sequences within this sample yield the same CDR3. V is TRBV11-3 and J is TRBJ2-2; TRBD2 matches 9 bases. CDR3 size: 16 residues. CDR1 is SGHNT and CDR2 is YENEEA in the germline V gene. V lost 1 base to trimming and J lost 0 bases; unmatched junction nucleotides: 0. The CDR3 sequence: CASSLVAGANTGELFF. CDR3 nucleotide sequence: TGTGCCAGCAGCTTAGTAGCGGGGGCGAACACCGGGGAGCTGTTTTTT.

The CDR3 coding sequence is TGTGCCAGCAGCTCCGGCGGGGCAGGGAAAACAGATACGCAGTATTTT. Residues: CASSSGGAGKTDTQYF. The J gene is TRBJ2-3, the V gene TRBV7-2; possible D gene TRBD2, 6 bases. V lost 4 bases and J 3 bases, leaving 17 bases between the germline ends. Germline CDR1 is SGHTA and CDR2 is FQGNSA. CDR3 length equals 16 residues.

As for this clone: Distinct nucleotide sequences in the sample also encode this CDR3. This sequence joins TRBV30 and TRBJ2-7; D gene unclear. CDR1 and CDR2 from the germline V gene are GTSNPN and SVGIG (reference sequence). The CDR3 is 12 amino acids. Trimming pared 2 bases from V and 2 bases from J, leaving 7 bases between. The CDR3 coding sequence is TGTGCCTGGAGTAGGGATGCCTACGAGCAGTACTTC. Translated: CAWSRDAYEQYF.

Concerning this clone itself: At one of its ends the junction is not consistent with the germline gene, which may arise from a read error. V and J are TRBV19 and TRBJ2-7; TRBD2 agrees at 7 bases. CDR1 and CDR2 (germline): LNHDA, SQIVND (reference sequence). This CDR3 has 15 amino acids. The CDR3 is CASRIAGRSSYEQYF. The CDR3 DNA is TGTGCCAGTAGGATAGCGGGCCGCAGCTCCTACGAGCAGTACTTC.

V is TRBV18 and J is TRBJ2-5; 7 bases map to TRBD2. The J segment lost 2 bases and the V segment lost 4 bases, leaving 4 bases of the junction unmatched. Germline CDR1 is KGHSH and CDR2 is LQKENI. The CDR3 consists of 14 residues. The CDR3 nucleotides are TGTGCCAGCTCACTCAATAGCGGGCAAGAGACCCAGTACTTC. This sequence encodes CASSLNSGQETQYF.

This clone was observed a handful of times. V usage is TRBV7-9 and J usage is TRBJ1-4; no definite D call. Between the trimmed V and J ends, which lost 5 bases and 6 bases, there was a span of 10 bases. Germline loops: CDR1 SEHNR, CDR2 FQNEAQ (reference sequence). The CDR3 loop spans 13 amino acids. The chain's CDR3 is CASSPGVYEKLFF. As DNA, the CDR3 is TGTGCCAGCAGCCCGGGAGTCTATGAAAAACTGTTTTTT.